The subject of this entry is one T cell receptor beta chain. The antigen is not known. TCR beta libraries were prepared from cDNA with unique molecular identifiers. One entry per CDR3 protein results from TCRdb running MiXCR on the PCR reads. This table has about 460,000 distinct CDR3 sequences, roughly 46% appearing once. This entry belongs to a study of post-analysis software for immune sequencing data. Germline CDR1 reads SQVTM; CDR2 reads ANQGSEA. This CDR3 has 15 amino acids. V shed 2 bases and J 4 bases; nucleotides not matched to a gene: 10. Study findings and constraints: Four or five TRBV segments, TRBV5-6, TRBV5-1 and TRBV20-1 among them, were found more frequent in patients than controls. Strong co-clustering by F measure was seen for same-batch samples.

The sample consisted of blood. This TCR was sampled from a girl aged 5 to 17 with multiple sclerosis. This chain connects TRBV29-1 to TRBJ1-2, with 7 positions matching TRBD1. The CDR3 coding sequence is TGCAGCGTTGAAAGGACAGGCCCAAGGGGCTATGGCTACACCTTC. Encoded protein: CSVERTGPRGYGYTF.